This note documents a single T cell receptor beta chain sequence. What it recognizes is unknown. This sample is drawn from a study of T cell clonotyping in hematopoietic cell transplantation. Regarding the study as a whole: Cells were unsorted, so CD4 and CD8 contributions were not separated. Higher Inverse Simpson Index values in graft donor and pretransplant recipient predicted broader posttransplant TCR diversity.

Regarding time point: recipient sample about 28 days before transplant, after cytoreduction. The CDR3 length is 12 residues. Germline V gives CDR1 SGHVS, CDR2 FNYEAQ. With V trimmed by 5 bases and J by 7 bases, 2 bases remained unmatched. Sequencing was performed with immunoSEQ multiplex PCR; in TCRdb, only in-frame clones are kept and a portion is missing. The sample includes about 19,000 clones, roughly 83% seen only once; the top ten take roughly 8%. The specimen was peripheral blood mononuclear cells, collected before stem cell transplant. The receptor was isolated from a man between 45 and 60 years old with acute myeloid leukemia. Some clones in this sample may be carry-over from other donors' samples. The chain combines TRBV7-6 with TRBJ1-1; 9 bases fit TRBD1. CDR3 nucleotides: TGTGCCAGCAGCCCGACAGGGGGTGAAGCTTTCTTT. Its protein is CASSPTGGEAFF.